This T cell receptor beta chain is drawn from a study of T cell repertoires in cytomegalovirus infection. Whole-study context: Recently identified HLA-C-restricted CMV epitopes and well-studied HLA-B-restricted CMV epitopes were used by the study. It can be stated that public TCR beta signatures indicated CMV infection as well as a matching HLA type.

Using its own MiXCR run on the reads, TCRdb lists one record per CDR3 protein. The table lists hundreds of thousands of distinct CDR3 sequences, approximately 32% of them singletons. On this clonotype: No antigen is known for it.

Trimming cost V 1 base and J 1 base, with 4 bases left between them. The CDR3 is 14 amino acids. Germline V CDR1 and CDR2: MDHEN, SYDVKM. Regarding the study as a whole: In two of eight donors, the top clonotype was HLA-C-restricted CMV-specific. Based on cumulative public TCR beta family frequency, carriers of CMV plus the relevant HLA were identified.

This TCR derives from a human donor in good health (CMV status not recorded). Some clones in this sample may be carry-over from other donors' samples. The chain recombines TRBV28 with TRBJ2-2; D remains ambiguous. Sample: cultured CD8+ T cells from PBMCs, taken from culture after CMV antigen stimulation. CDR3 sequence reads: CASSLFENTGELFF. As DNA, the CDR3 is TGTGCCAGCAGTTTATTTGAGAACACCGGGGAGCTGTTTTTT. The full variable domain, in which reference TRBV28 and TRBJ2-2 provide the parts outside the CDR3, is DVKVTQSSRYLVKRTGEKVFLECVQDMDHENMFWYRQDPGLGLRLIYFSYDVKMKEKGDIPEGYSVSREKKERFSLILESASTNQTSMYLCASSLFENTGELFFGEGSRLTVL.